The source of this TCR beta chain is a study of regulatory T cells in long-lasting Graves disease. V dropped 0 bases and J dropped 2 bases, with 7 bases sitting between them. Germline-derived CDR1 and CDR2 are SGHRS and YFSETQ. CDR3 length: 14 amino acids. The time point was: newly diagnosed GD, antithyroid drugs for less than 3 months. PBMC RNA served as the TCR library source. CDR3 regions were amplified by Arm-PCR using iRepertoire HTBI primers to build TCR beta libraries. TCRdb itself ran the multiplex PCR reads through MiXCR, one entry per CDR3 protein. The table includes over 350,000 distinct CDR3 sequences, over 12% detected once. Another study also made use of these data, one on T cells in Graves' hyperthyroidism and ophthalmopathy.

The sequencing here drew on peripheral blood mononuclear cells (PBMCs), taken at new diagnosis, from a patient treated with antithyroid drugs. This TCR was recovered from a woman between 35 and 50 years old with Graves disease. V usage is TRBV5-1 and J usage is TRBJ2-3, with no clear D. CDR3 sequence: CASSLGYTTDTQYF. In DNA, the CDR3 is TGCGCCAGCAGCTTGGGGTACACCACAGATACGCAGTATTTT.